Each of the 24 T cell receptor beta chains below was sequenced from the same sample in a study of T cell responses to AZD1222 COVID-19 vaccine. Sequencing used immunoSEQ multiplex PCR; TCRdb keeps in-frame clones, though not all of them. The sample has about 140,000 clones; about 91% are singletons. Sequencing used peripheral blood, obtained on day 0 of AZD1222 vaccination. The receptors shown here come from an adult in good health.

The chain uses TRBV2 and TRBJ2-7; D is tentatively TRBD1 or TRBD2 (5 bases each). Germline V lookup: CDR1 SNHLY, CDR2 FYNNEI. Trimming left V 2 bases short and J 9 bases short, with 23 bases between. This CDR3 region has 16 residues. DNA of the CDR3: TGTGCCAGCAGTGAACTAGTGGGACGGAGCCCCTTAGGGCAGTACTTC. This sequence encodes CASSELVGRSPLGQYF. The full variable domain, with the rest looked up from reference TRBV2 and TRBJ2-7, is EPEVTQTPSHQVTQMGQEVILRCVPISNHLYFYWYRQILGQKVEFLVSFYNNEISEKSEIFDDQFSVERPDGSNFTLKIRSTKLEDSAMYFCASSELVGRSPLGQYFGPGTRLTVT.

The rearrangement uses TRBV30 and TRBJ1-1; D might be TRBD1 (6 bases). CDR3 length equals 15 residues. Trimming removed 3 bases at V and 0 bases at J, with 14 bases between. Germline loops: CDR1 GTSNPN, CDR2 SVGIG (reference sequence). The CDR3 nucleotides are TGTGCCTGGAGCCGACGAGGGGGGGTGAACACTGAAGCTTTCTTT. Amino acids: CAWSRRGGVNTEAFF.

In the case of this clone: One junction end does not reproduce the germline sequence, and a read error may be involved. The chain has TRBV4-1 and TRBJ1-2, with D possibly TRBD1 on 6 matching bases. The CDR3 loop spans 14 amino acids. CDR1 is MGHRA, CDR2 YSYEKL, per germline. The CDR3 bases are TGCGCCAGCAGCCAGGGGTGGACGGGGGCTAACTCGGCCTTC. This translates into CASSQGWTGANSAF.

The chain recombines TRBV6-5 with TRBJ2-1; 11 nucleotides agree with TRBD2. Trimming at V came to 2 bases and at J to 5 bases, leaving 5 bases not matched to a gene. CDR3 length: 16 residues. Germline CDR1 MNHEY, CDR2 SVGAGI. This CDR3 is CASSYGGLAGNNEQFF. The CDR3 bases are TGTGCCAGCAGTTACGGAGGACTAGCGGGTAACAATGAGCAGTTCTTC.

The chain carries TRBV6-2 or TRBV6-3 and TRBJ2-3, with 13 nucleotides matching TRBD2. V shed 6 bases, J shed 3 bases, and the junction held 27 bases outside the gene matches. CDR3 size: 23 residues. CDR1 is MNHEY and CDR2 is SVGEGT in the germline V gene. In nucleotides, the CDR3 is TGTGCCAGCAGCCCCCCGGGACAGGGGATCCCGATTCTGACTAGCGGGGGGACAGATACGCAGTATTTT. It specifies CASSPPGQGIPILTSGGTDTQYF.

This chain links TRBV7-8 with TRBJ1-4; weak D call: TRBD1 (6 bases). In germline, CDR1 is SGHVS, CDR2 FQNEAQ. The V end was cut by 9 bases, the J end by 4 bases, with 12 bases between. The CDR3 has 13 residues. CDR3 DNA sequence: TGTGCCAGAAGGGGGTCGGGTAATGAAAAACTGTTTTTT. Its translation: CARRGSGNEKLFF.

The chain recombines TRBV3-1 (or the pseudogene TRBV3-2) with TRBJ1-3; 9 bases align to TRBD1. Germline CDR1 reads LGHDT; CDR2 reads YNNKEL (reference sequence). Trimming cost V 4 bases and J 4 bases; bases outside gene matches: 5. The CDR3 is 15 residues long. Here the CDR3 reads CASSPRDRVGNTIYF. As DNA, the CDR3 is TGTGCCAGCAGCCCCCGGGACAGGGTCGGAAACACCATATATTTT.

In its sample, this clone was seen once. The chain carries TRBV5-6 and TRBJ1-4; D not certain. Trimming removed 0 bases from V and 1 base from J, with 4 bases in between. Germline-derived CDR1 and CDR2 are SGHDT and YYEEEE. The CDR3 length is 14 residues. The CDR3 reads CASSLGITNEKLFF. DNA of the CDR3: TGTGCCAGCAGCTTGGGTATAACTAATGAAAAACTGTTTTTT.

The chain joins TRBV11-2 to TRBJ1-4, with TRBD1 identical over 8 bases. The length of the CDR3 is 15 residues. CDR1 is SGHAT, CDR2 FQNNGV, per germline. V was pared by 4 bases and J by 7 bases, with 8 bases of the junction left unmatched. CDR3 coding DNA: TGTGCCAGCAGCTCCGGACAGGGCCCGGGTGAAAAACTGTTTTTT. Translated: CASSSGQGPGEKLFF.

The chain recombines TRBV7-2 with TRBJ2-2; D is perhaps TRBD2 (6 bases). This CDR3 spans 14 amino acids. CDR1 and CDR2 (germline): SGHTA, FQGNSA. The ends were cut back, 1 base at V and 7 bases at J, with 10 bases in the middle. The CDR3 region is CASSLGTNGGELFF. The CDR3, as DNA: TGTGCCAGCAGCTTAGGGACTAACGGCGGGGAGCTGTTTTTT. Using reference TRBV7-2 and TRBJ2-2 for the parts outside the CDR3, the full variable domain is GAGVSQSPSNKVTEKGKDVELRCDPISGHTALYWYRQSLGQGLEFLIYFQGNSAPDKSGLPSDRFSAERTGGSVSTLTIQRTQQEDSAVYLCASSLGTNGGELFFGEGSRLTVL.

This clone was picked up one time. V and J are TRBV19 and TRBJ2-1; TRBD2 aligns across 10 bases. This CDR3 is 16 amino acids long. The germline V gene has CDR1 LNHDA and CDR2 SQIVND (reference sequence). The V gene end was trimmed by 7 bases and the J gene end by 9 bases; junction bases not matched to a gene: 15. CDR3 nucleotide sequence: TGTGCCAGTACCTCGCTAGCGGGAGAGTCTCTGGGTGAGCAGTTCTTC. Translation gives CASTSLAGESLGEQFF.

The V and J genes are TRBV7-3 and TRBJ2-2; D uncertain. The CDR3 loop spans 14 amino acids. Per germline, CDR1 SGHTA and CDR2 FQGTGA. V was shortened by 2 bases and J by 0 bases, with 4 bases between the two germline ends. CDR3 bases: TGTGCCAGCAGCTTACTAGCGAACACCGGGGAGCTGTTTTTT. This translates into CASSLLANTGELFF.

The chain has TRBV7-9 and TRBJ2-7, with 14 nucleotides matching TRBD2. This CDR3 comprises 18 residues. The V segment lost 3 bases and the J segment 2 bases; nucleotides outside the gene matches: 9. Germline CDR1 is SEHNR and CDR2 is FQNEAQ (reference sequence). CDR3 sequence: CASSFRTSGRLKTYEQYF. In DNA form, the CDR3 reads TGTGCCAGCAGCTTTCGGACTAGCGGGAGGCTGAAGACCTACGAGCAGTACTTC.

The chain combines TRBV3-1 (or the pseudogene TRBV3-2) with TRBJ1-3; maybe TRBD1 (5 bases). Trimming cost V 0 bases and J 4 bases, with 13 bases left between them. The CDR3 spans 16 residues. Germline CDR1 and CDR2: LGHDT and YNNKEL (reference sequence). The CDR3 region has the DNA TGTGCCAGCAGCCAAGATGAGGGGACGAGGGGAAACACCATATATTTT. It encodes CASSQDEGTRGNTIYF.

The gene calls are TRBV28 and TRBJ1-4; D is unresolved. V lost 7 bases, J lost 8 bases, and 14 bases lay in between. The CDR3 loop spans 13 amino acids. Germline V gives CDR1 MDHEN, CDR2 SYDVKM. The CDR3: CASTAGRGEKLFF. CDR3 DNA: TGTGCCAGCACGGCAGGCCGAGGGGAAAAACTGTTTTTT.

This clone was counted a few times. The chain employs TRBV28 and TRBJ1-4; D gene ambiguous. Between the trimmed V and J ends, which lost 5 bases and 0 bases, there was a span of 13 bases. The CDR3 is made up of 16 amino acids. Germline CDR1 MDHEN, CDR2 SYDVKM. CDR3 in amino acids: CASSGVLGATNEKLFF. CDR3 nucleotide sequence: TGTGCCAGCAGTGGGGTACTGGGCGCAACTAATGAAAAACTGTTTTTT.

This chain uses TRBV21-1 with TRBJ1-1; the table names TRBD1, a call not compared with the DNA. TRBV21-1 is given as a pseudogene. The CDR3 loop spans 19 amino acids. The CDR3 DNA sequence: TGTGCCAGCAGCCAGCAGAAAGGGCAGTGGGGCCTATTGAACACTGAAGCTTTCTTT. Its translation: CASSQQKGQWGLLNTEAFF.

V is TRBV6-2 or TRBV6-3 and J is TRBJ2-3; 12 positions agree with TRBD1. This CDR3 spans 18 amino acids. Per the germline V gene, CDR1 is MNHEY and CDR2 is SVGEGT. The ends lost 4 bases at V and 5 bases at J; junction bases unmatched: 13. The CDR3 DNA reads TGTGCCAGCAGTTTTCTCCGGGACAGGGGGCTCCGTGGAGATACGCAGTATTTT. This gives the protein CASSFLRDRGLRGDTQYF.

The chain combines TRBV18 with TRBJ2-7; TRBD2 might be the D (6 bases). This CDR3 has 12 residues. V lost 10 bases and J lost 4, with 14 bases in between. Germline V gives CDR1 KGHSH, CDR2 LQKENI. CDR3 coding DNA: TGTGCCACGTCGGGCGGGAATTACGAGCAGTACTTC. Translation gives CATSGGNYEQYF. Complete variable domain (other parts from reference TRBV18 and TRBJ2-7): NAGVMQNPRHLVRRRGQEARLRCSPMKGHSHVYWYRQLPEEGLKFMVYLQKENIIDESGMPKERFSAEFPKEGPSILRIQQVVRGDSAAYFCATSGGNYEQYFGPGTRLTVT.

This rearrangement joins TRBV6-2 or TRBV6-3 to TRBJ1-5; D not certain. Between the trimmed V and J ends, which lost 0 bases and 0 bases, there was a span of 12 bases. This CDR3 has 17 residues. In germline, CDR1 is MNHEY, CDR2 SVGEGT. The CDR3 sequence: CASSYSDAWDSNQPQHF. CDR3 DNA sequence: TGTGCCAGCAGTTACTCCGACGCGTGGGATAGCAATCAGCCCCAGCATTTT.

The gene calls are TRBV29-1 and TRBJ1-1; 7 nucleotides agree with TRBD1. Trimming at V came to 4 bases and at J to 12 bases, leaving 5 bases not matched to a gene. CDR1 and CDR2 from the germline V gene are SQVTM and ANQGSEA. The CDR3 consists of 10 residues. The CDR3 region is CSVGDRISFF. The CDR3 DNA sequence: TGCAGCGTTGGGGACAGAATTTCTTTCTTT. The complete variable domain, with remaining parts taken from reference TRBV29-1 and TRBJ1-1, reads SAVISQKPSRDICQRGTSLTIQCQVDSQVTMMFWYRQQPGQSLTLIATANQGSEATYESGFVIDKFPISRPNLTFSTLTVSNMSPEDSSIYLCSVGDRISFFGQGTRLTVV.

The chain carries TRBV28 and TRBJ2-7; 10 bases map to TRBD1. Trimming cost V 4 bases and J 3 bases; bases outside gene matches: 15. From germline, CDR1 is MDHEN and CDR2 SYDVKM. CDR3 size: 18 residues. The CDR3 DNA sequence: TGTGCCAGCAGTTCAGCCTGGGCCGGGACAGGGGCTATCTACGAGCAGTACTTC. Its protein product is CASSSAWAGTGAIYEQYF.

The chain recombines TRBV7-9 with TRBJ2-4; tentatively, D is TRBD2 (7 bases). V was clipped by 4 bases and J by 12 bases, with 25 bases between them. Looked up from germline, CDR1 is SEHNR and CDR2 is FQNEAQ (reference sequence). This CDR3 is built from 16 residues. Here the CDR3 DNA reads TGTGCCAGCAGCTCCCCCCGGGGGGCTCAAAAACATTATCAGTACTTC. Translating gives CASSSPRGAQKHYQYF.

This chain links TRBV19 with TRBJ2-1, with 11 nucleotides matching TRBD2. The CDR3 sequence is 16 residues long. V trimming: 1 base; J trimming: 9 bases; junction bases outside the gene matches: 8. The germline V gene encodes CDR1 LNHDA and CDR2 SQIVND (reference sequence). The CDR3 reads CASSIALAGGGSEQFF. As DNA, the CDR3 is TGTGCCAGTAGTATAGCTTTAGCGGGAGGGGGGAGTGAGCAGTTCTTC. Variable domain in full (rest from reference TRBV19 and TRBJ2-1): DGGITQSPKYLFRKEGQNVTLSCEQNLNHDAMYWYRQDPGQGLRLIYYSQIVNDFQKGDIAEGYSVSREKKESFPLTVTSAQKNPTAFYLCASSIALAGGGSEQFFGPGTRLTVL.